These 26 T cell receptor beta chains originate from one sample sequenced in a study of monozygotic twins with cystic fibrosis. TCRdb's table, derived via immunoSEQ multiplex PCR, lists solely in-frame clones and lacks some. In the table there are roughly 12,000 clones, almost 85% of which are singletons. The source material was blood. The receptor source for this set is a man in his late teens or twenties with cystic fibrosis.

The chain combines TRBV30 with TRBJ1-2; weak D call: TRBD1 (6 bases). The CDR3 loop spans 13 amino acids. V shed 0 bases and J shed 6 bases, with 11 bases lying between them. CDR1 is GTSNPN and CDR2 is SVGIG in the germline V gene (reference sequence). As DNA, the CDR3 is TGTGCCTGGAGTGTTGGGGGCCGGAATGGCTACACCTTC. This encodes CAWSVGGRNGYTF.

V and J are TRBV5-8 and TRBJ2-3; TRBD2 might be the D (6 bases). The germline V gene encodes CDR1 SGHTS and CDR2 YDEGEE. V was clipped by 4 bases and J by 2 bases, with 14 bases between them. There are 15 residues in the CDR3. The CDR3 here is CASSRSGWPTDTQYF. The DNA for the CDR3 is TGTGCCAGCAGCCGGAGCGGGTGGCCCACAGATACGCAGTATTTT.

V usage is TRBV27 and J usage is TRBJ1-2; possibly TRBD1 for D (5 bases). CDR3 size: 15 residues. V was cut by 5 bases and J by 6 bases, with 19 bases left in between. Per the germline V gene, CDR1 is MNHEY and CDR2 is SMNVEV (reference sequence). The CDR3 is CASSPLRGAQDGYTF. CDR3 bases: TGTGCCAGCAGTCCCCTTCGAGGGGCGCAGGATGGCTACACCTTC.

The chain employs TRBV12-5 and TRBJ2-2, with D unclear. V was clipped by 6 bases and J by 9 bases, with 20 bases between them. The CDR3 runs 15 residues. Germline V gene sequence: CDR1 LGHNT, CDR2 FRNRAP. The CDR3 region is CASGSSGLRSRELFF. The DNA of the CDR3 is TGTGCTAGTGGGTCCTCGGGCCTACGAAGCCGGGAGCTGTTTTTT. The complete variable domain, with remaining parts taken from reference TRBV12-5 and TRBJ2-2, reads DARVTQTPRHKVTEMGQEVTMRCQPILGHNTVFWYRQTMMQGLELLAYFRNRAPLDDSGMPKDRFSAEMPDATLATLKIQPSEPRDSAVYFCASGSSGLRSRELFFGEGSRLTVL.

This chain connects TRBV5-1 to TRBJ2-7, with 12 positions matching TRBD1. The CDR3 contains 15 residues. J gave up 5 bases and V 8 bases, and 11 bases lay outside the gene matches. Germline V CDR1 and CDR2: SGHRS, YFSETQ. Written as DNA, the CDR3 is TGCGCCAGTTCCCGGGGGGGACAGGGGGCCAACGAGCAGTACTTC. Protein: CASSRGGQGANEQYF.

V gene TRBV2 combines with J gene TRBJ1-2, with 11 bases matching TRBD1. Germline CDR1 SNHLY, CDR2 FYNNEI. The CDR3 extends over 14 amino acids. The CDR3 DNA sequence: TGTGCGGGACAGGGGGTTCGTAATGGGTATGGCTACACCTTC. It yields the protein CAGQGVRNGYGYTF.

This clone was detected a few times. The V call is TRBV28, the J call TRBJ2-7; D is unclear. This CDR3 has 12 residues. Germline CDR1 MDHEN, CDR2 SYDVKM. V lost 6 bases to trimming and J lost 0 bases, with 6 bases between them. CDR3 DNA sequence: TGTGCCAGCAGCCCCCCCTCCTACGAGCAGTACTTC. Residues: CASSPPSYEQYF.

This rearrangement joins TRBV7-2 to TRBJ2-7; no firm D call. The CDR3 is 11 amino acids. Deletions cut 7 bases from V and 7 bases from J, with 11 bases between. Germline V gives CDR1 SGHTA, CDR2 FQGNSA. CDR3 DNA sequence: TGTGCCAGCACCCGAACACGAGAGCAGTACTTC. Protein sequence: CASTRTREQYF. The variable domain in full, completed from reference TRBV7-2 and TRBJ2-7, reads GAGVSQSPSNKVTEKGKDVELRCDPISGHTALYWYRQSLGQGLEFLIYFQGNSAPDKSGLPSDRFSAERTGGSVSTLTIQRTQQEDSAVYLCASTRTREQYFGPGTRLTVT.

The chain carries TRBV7-8 and TRBJ1-3; D is undetermined. With 3 bases removed from V and 1 base from J, the gap between germline ends came to 13 bases. Per the germline V gene, CDR1 is SGHVS and CDR2 is FQNEAQ. The CDR3 consists of 16 residues. As DNA, the CDR3 is TGTGCCAGCAGCTTCCACAGAATCGTTTCTGGAAACACCATATATTTT. Its translation: CASSFHRIVSGNTIYF.

Only one count was recorded for this clone. The V call is TRBV6-5, the J call TRBJ1-4; D not resolved. Deletions cut 0 bases from V and 2 bases from J, with 7 bases between. The CDR3 sequence is 15 residues long. Germline lookup yields CDR1 MNHEY and CDR2 SVGAGI. DNA of the CDR3: TGTGCCAGCAGTTACTCGCAAGGGACTAATGAAAAACTGTTTTTT. As protein: CASSYSQGTNEKLFF.

In this sample, this clone turned up once. This rearrangement joins TRBV5-4 to TRBJ2-1, with 7 bases that match TRBD1. Germline lookup yields CDR1 SGHNT and CDR2 YYREEE (reference sequence). CDR3 length: 15 residues. The V segment lost 1 base and the J segment 2 bases; nucleotides outside the gene matches: 3. CDR3: CASSLRDSAYNEQFF. The CDR3 DNA is TGTGCCAGCAGCTTGCGGGACAGCGCCTACAATGAGCAGTTCTTC.

This clone was detected only a few times. The chain combines TRBV28 with TRBJ1-1; D is perhaps TRBD1 (5 bases). Trimming took off 6 bases at V and 0 bases at J, with 20 bases between the two ends. The CDR3 runs to 17 residues. Germline CDR1 and CDR2: MDHEN and SYDVKM. CDR3: CASSNSSPGVVNTEAFF. CDR3 bases: TGTGCCAGCAGCAATTCCTCGCCGGGGGTAGTGAACACTGAAGCTTTCTTT.

This chain connects TRBV19 to TRBJ2-4; 7 bases are shared with TRBD1. The CDR3 consists of 16 residues. V gave up 4 bases and J gave up 1 base; unmatched junction bases: 7. The germline gives CDR1 LNHDA, CDR2 SQIVND (reference sequence). CDR3 DNA: TGTGCCAGTAGTACCCCACAGGGGTGGGCCAAAAACATTCAGTACTTC. Translation: CASSTPQGWAKNIQYF.

A single count supports this clone. The chain links TRBV7-9 to TRBJ2-2; D remains unclear. Germline CDR1 is SEHNR and CDR2 is FQNEAQ (reference sequence). There are 12 residues in the CDR3. The ends were cut back, 4 bases at V and 7 bases at J, with 7 bases in the middle. CDR3 nucleotide sequence: TGTGCCAGCAGCTCGCAGGTCGGGGAGCTGTTTTTT. Its protein is CASSSQVGELFF.

V and J are TRBV11-1 and TRBJ2-7; possibly TRBD1 for D (5 bases). The length of the CDR3 is 17 residues. Trimming removed 1 base at V and 2 bases at J, with 18 bases between. From germline, CDR1 is SGHAT and CDR2 FQDESV (reference sequence). This CDR3 is CASSLGASQGRTYEQYF. The CDR3 region has the DNA TGTGCCAGCAGCTTAGGGGCTTCGCAGGGCCGGACCTACGAGCAGTACTTC.

The genes are TRBV5-1 and TRBJ2-3; 9 bases match TRBD2. Germline V CDR1 and CDR2: SGHRS, YFSETQ. The V gene end was trimmed by 6 bases and the J gene end by 2 bases; junction bases not matched to a gene: 4. The CDR3 consists of 14 residues. For the CDR3, the DNA is TGCGCCAGCACGATAGCGGGAGCCACAGATACGCAGTATTTT. Translated, it gives CASTIAGATDTQYF. Using reference TRBV5-1 and TRBJ2-3 for the parts outside the CDR3, the full variable domain is KAGVTQTPRYLIKTRGQQVTLSCSPISGHRSVSWYQQTPGQGLQFLFEYFSETQRNKGNFPGRFSGRQFSNSRSEMNVSTLELGDSALYLCASTIAGATDTQYFGPGTRLTVL.

The chain joins TRBV2 to TRBJ1-2, with unresolved D. The CDR3 has 11 amino acids. CDR1 is SNHLY and CDR2 is FYNNEI in the germline V gene. The V and J ends lost 7 bases and 7 bases respectively, with 10 bases between them. In DNA, the CDR3 is TGTGCCAGCACAAAAAACGGTGGCTACACCTTC. Protein product: CASTKNGGYTF.

The chain links TRBV6-6 to TRBJ1-5; 8 nucleotides agree with TRBD1. In germline, CDR1 is MNHNY, CDR2 SVGAGI (reference sequence). The CDR3 has 15 residues. The ends lost 5 bases at V and 6 bases at J; junction bases unmatched: 9. This CDR3 is CASSHNRGRGQPQHF. CDR3 DNA sequence: TGTGCCAGCAGTCATAACAGGGGGAGGGGTCAGCCCCAGCATTTT.

The DNA of the CDR3 is TGTGCCAGTAGTTTAGCGGGGCCGAACACCGGGGAGCTGTTTTTT. This translates into CASSLAGPNTGELFF. This chain uses TRBV19 with TRBJ2-2; 8 nucleotides match TRBD2. The CDR3 totals 15 residues. CDR1 and CDR2 (germline): LNHDA, SQIVND (reference sequence). V dropped 5 bases and J dropped 0; count of bases not matched to a gene: 2.

This clone appeared a single time. The J gene is TRBJ1-5, the V gene TRBV27; possibly TRBD1 for D (5 bases). This CDR3 spans 15 amino acids. Germline V gene data show CDR1 as MNHEY and CDR2 as SMNVEV (reference sequence). Trimming cost V 2 bases and J 2 bases, with 10 bases left between them. This CDR3 is CASSLNAGGNQPQHF. CDR3 sequence (DNA): TGTGCCAGCAGTTTAAATGCGGGGGGCAATCAGCCCCAGCATTTT.

The rearrangement links TRBV6-1 to TRBJ2-7; D is uncertain. This CDR3 has 12 amino acids. Germline lookup yields CDR1 MNHNS and CDR2 SASEGT. Trimming removed 7 bases at V and 4 bases at J, with 11 bases between. The CDR3 DNA reads as TGTGCCAGCAATTGGGGTTTGTACGAGCAGTACTTC. This translates into CASNWGLYEQYF.

The gene calls are TRBV5-1 and TRBJ2-3, with D tentatively TRBD2 (6 bases). From germline, CDR1 is SGHRS and CDR2 YFSETQ. V shed 4 bases and J shed 2 bases, with 14 bases lying between them. The CDR3 runs 15 residues. CDR3 DNA: TGCGCCAGCAGCCTGCGGGGTAGACTCACAGATACGCAGTATTTT. Its protein is CASSLRGRLTDTQYF.

This sequence joins TRBV19 and TRBJ1-3, with 7 nucleotides matching TRBD1. Looked up from germline, CDR1 is LNHDA and CDR2 is SQIVND (reference sequence). V trimming: 3 bases; J trimming: 0 bases; junction bases outside the gene matches: 8. The CDR3 loop spans 17 amino acids. The CDR3 loop reads CASSMSASGGSGNTIYF. In DNA, the CDR3 is TGTGCCAGTAGTATGTCGGCGTCAGGGGGCTCTGGAAACACCATATATTTT.

This rearrangement joins TRBV19 to TRBJ1-5; possible D gene TRBD1, 5 bases. Trimming left V 4 bases short and J 5 bases short, with 15 bases between. The CDR3 consists of 15 residues. Per the germline V gene, CDR1 is LNHDA and CDR2 is SQIVND (reference sequence). CDR3 region: CASSKLEQVDQPQHF. CDR3 DNA sequence: TGTGCCAGTAGTAAGTTAGAACAGGTAGATCAGCCCCAGCATTTT.

This clone showed up just a few times. The V and J genes are TRBV2 and TRBJ1-2; D is undetermined. CDR1 is SNHLY and CDR2 is FYNNEI in the germline V gene. The CDR3 covers 12 residues. Trimming left V 3 bases short and J 7 bases short, with 9 bases between. CDR3 loop: CASSELRAGYTF. CDR3 sequence (DNA): TGTGCCAGCAGTGAGTTACGGGCTGGCTACACCTTC.

A single count supports this clone. CDR3 sequence: CASSSRGGQWNYGYTF. CDR3 DNA sequence: TGTGCCAGCAGCTCGCGTGGAGGACAGTGGAACTATGGCTACACCTTC. This sequence joins TRBV9 and TRBJ1-2, with D possibly being TRBD1 (6 bases). V lost 4 bases to trimming and J lost 2 bases, with 18 bases between them. The CDR3 consists of 16 residues. Germline values: CDR1 SGDLS, CDR2 YYNGEE. The whole variable domain, filled in from reference TRBV9 and TRBJ1-2, reads DSGVTQTPKHLITATGQRVTLRCSPRSGDLSVYWYQQSLDQGLQFLIQYYNGEERAKGNILERFSAQQFPDLHSELNLSSLELGDSALYFCASSSRGGQWNYGYTFGSGTRLTVV.